This T cell receptor (beta chain) was recorded in a study of shared clonotypes between healthy human individuals. Overall study results and limits: Since donors were few, the genetic and exposure-history diversity represented was limited. Against clonotypes common to all four donors, non-shared ones had lower generation probabilities. Rarefaction revealed incomplete sorted-subset sequencing despite large depth.

CD45RO-negative CD8 cells positively selected for CCR7 made up the naive population, which excluded terminally differentiated effector memory CD45RA+ cells. Genomic DNA of each subset was evenly split across several immunoSEQ plates. Profiling relied on immunoSEQ multiplex PCR, and the TCRdb table lists in-frame clones only, not all of them. The data contain about 600,000 clones, roughly 98% of them singletons. This clone was detected once. Its antigen is unidentified. Sequenced input: naive CD8+ T cells sorted from blood. The sequence came from a man aged 30 to 39 in good health.

The CDR3 sequence is CASTDQNTGELFF. CDR3 coding DNA: TGTGCCAGCACGGACCAGAACACCGGGGAGCTGTTTTTT. This chain connects TRBV27 to TRBJ2-2; no clear D. Germline loops: CDR1 MNHEY, CDR2 SMNVEV (reference sequence). V was shortened by 7 bases and J by 1 base, with 7 bases between the two germline ends. This CDR3 comprises 13 residues.